The T cell receptor (beta chain) described here comes from a study of human T cells and chemical hapten exposure. Study-level results: TCRs whose frequency exceeded 1 in 1000 remained the same following DPC sensitization.

Before extraction, the whole blood was not fractionated, and total RNA was taken from it. Individual cDNA molecules had unique molecular identifiers attached to them by the library. TCRdb analysed the 5' RACE reads with MiXCR anew, one entry per CDR3 protein. This sample has over 95,000 distinct CDR3 sequences, with 19% found just once. This clonotype showed up just a few times. Its antigen is not identified. Germline trimming cut 5 bases from V and 2 bases from J; bases unmatched to any gene: 5. The CDR3 sequence is 14 residues long. Germline CDR1 is LNHDA and CDR2 is SQIVND (reference sequence). The chain combines TRBV19 with TRBJ2-7; TRBD1 matches at 8 bases. The source is a human donor in good health. The CDR3, as DNA: TGTGCCAGTAGTTCCTCGACAGGGGCCTACGAGCAGTACTTC. It yields the protein CASSSSTGAYEQYF.